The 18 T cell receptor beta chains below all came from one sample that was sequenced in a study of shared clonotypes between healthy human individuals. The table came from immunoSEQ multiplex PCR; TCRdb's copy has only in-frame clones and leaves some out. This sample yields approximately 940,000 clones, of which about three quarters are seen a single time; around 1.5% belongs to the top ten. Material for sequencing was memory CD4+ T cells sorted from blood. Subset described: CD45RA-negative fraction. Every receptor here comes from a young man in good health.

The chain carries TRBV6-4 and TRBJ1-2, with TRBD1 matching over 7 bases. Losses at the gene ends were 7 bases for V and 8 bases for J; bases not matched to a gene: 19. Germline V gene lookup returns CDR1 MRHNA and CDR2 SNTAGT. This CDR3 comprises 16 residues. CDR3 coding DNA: TGTGCCAGCATTCTTACAGGGGAGGCTCCCTTCCGGGGCTACACCTTC. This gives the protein CASILTGEAPFRGYTF.

The CDR3 protein is CASSQDLHSSYGYTF. CDR3 DNA: TGTGCCAGCAGCCAAGATCTTCACAGCTCCTATGGCTACACCTTC. The chain combines TRBV14 with TRBJ1-2; D is unresolved. Trimming left V 0 bases short and J 4 bases short, with 12 bases between. Germline V gives CDR1 SGHDN, CDR2 FVKESK. This CDR3 comprises 15 residues. Full variable domain (outside the CDR3, taken from reference TRBV14 and TRBJ1-2): EAGVTQFPSHSVIEKGQTVTLRCDPISGHDNLYWYRRVMGKEIKFLLHFVKESKQDESGMPNNRFLAERTGGTYSTLKVQPAELEDSGVYFCASSQDLHSSYGYTFGSGTRLTVV.

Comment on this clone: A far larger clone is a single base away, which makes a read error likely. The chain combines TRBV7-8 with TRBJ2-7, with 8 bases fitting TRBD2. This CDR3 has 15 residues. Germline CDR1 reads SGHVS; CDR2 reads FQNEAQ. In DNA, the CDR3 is TGTGCCAGCAGCGAACGGAGCGGGAGCTTCTACGAGCATTACTTC. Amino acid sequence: CASSERSGSFYEHYF.

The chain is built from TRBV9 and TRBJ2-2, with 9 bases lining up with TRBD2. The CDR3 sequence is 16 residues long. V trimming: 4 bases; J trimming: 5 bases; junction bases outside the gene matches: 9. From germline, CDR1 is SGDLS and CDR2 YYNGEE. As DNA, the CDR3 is TGTGCCAGCAGCCCCGGGGGCGGGAGGGAGACCGGGGAGCTGTTTTTT. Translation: CASSPGGGRETGELFF.

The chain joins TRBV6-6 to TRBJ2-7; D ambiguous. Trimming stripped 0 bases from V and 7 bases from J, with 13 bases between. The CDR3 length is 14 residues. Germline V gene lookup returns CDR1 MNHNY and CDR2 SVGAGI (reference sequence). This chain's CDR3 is CASSYSPDLREQYF. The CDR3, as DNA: TGTGCCAGCAGTTACTCTCCAGACCTACGAGAGCAGTACTTC.

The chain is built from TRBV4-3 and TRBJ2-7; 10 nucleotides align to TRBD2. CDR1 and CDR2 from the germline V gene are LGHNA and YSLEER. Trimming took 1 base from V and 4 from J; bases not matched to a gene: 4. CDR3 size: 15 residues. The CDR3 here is CASSQVYSGRYEQYF. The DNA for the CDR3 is TGCGCCAGCAGCCAAGTTTATAGCGGGAGGTACGAGCAGTACTTC.

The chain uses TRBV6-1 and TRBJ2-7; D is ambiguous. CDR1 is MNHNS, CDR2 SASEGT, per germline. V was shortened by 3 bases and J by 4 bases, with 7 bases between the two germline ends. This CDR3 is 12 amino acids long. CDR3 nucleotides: TGTGCCAGCAGTGATGGGTGGTACGAGCAGTACTTC. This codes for CASSDGWYEQYF.

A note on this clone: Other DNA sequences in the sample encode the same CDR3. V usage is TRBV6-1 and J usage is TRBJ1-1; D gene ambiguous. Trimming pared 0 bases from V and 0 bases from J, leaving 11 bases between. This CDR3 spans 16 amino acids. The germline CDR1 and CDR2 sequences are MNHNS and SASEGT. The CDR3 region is CASSEALGRLNTEAFF. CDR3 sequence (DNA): TGTGCCAGCAGTGAAGCTCTTGGCAGGTTGAACACTGAAGCTTTCTTT.

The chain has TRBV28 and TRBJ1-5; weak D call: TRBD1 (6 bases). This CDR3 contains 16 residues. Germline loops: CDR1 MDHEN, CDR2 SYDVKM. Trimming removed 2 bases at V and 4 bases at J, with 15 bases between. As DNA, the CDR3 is TGTGCCAGCAGTTTAGGGGGCAGGGGCTGGAATCAGCCCCAGCATTTT. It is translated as CASSLGGRGWNQPQHF.

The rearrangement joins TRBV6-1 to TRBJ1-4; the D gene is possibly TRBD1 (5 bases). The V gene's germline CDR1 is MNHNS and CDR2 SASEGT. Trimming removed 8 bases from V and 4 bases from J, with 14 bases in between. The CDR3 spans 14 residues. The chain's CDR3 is CASSLGGVNEKLFF. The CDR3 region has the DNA TGTGCCAGCTCTTTGGGGGGTGTTAATGAAAAACTGTTTTTT.

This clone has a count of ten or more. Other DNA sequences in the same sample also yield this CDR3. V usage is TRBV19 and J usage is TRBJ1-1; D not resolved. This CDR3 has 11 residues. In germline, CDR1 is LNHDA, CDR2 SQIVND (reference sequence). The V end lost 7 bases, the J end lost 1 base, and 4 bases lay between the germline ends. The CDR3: CASNRNTEAFF. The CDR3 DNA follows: TGTGCCAGTAATAGGAACACTGAAGCTTTCTTT.

This CDR3 reads CASSPGLAGHNEQFF. In nucleotides, the CDR3 is TGTGCCAGCAGCCCCGGGTTAGCGGGGCACAATGAGCAGTTCTTC. The rearrangement links TRBV11-2 to TRBJ2-1, with 8 positions matching TRBD2. Per germline, CDR1 SGHAT and CDR2 FQNNGV. Losses at the gene ends were 5 bases for V and 5 bases for J; bases not matched to a gene: 8. The CDR3 has 15 residues.

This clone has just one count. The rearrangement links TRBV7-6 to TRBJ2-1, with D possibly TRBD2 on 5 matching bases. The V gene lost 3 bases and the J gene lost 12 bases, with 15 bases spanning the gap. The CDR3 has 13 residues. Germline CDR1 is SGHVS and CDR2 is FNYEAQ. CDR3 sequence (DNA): TGTGCCAGCAGCTTCGGCAGCGGACCTTCGCAGTTCTTC. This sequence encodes CASSFGSGPSQFF.

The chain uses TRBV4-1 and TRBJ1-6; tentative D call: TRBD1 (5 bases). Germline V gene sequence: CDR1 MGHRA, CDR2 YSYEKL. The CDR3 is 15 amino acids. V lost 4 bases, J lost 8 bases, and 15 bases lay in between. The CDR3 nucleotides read TGCGCCAGCAGCCCGACAGCACAAGGATATTCACCCCTCCACTTT. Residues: CASSPTAQGYSPLHF.

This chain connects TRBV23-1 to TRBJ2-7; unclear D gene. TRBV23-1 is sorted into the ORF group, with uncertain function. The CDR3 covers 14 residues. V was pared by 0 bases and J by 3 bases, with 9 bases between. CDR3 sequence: CASSQSNPGYEQYF. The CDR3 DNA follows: TGCGCCAGCAGTCAATCAAATCCGGGCTACGAGCAGTACTTC.

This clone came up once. The CDR3, as DNA: TGTGCCAGCAGTGATTGGGGAGAGACAGATACGCAGTATTTT. Protein sequence: CASSDWGETDTQYF. The chain has TRBV2 and TRBJ2-3; TRBD2 might be the D (5 bases). The germline V gene encodes CDR1 SNHLY and CDR2 FYNNEI. CDR3 size: 14 residues. V was pared by 3 bases and J by 3 bases, with 10 bases between. Looking up the rest from reference TRBV2 and TRBJ2-3 gives the full variable domain: EPEVTQTPSHQVTQMGQEVILRCVPISNHLYFYWYRQILGQKVEFLVSFYNNEISEKSEIFDDQFSVERPDGSNFTLKIRSTKLEDSAMYFCASSDWGETDTQYFGPGTRLTVL.

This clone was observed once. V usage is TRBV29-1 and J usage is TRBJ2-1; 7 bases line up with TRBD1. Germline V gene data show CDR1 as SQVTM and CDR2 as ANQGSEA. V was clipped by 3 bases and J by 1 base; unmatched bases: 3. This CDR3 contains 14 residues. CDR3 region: CSVEETGSYNEQFF. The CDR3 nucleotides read TGCAGCGTTGAGGAGACAGGGTCCTACAATGAGCAGTTCTTC.

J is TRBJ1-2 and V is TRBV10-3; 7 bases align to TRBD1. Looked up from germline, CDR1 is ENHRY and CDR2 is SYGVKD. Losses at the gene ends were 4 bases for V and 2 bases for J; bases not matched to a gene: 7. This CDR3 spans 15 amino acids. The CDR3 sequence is CAISGQGNPNYGYTF. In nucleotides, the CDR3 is TGTGCCATCAGTGGACAGGGCAACCCGAACTATGGCTACACCTTC.